A selection of T cell receptor beta chains follows, all from one sample in a study of Ad26.COV2.S vaccination and SARS-CoV-2 variants. Here immunoSEQ multiplex PCR was the method, and the copy in TCRdb shows in-frame clones only, minus some. This sample has roughly 380,000 clones; about nine tenths occur once, and the top ten carry more than 3%. The sample was peripheral blood, taken in a trial of Ad26.COV2.S vaccine versus placebo. Source of these receptors: a person aged 18 to 65 who received the Ad26.COV2.S COVID-19 vaccine or a placebo. The CDR3 runs from the conserved cysteine through the conserved F or W. A D gene is named only where the DNA matches it firmly. The size of a clone is reported for some rows only, either as once, few or many, or as a class for expanded clones.

D: .; V: TRBV19; size: .; J: TRBJ2-3; CDR3: CASSIGLLDTQYF; DNA: TGTGCCAGTAGTATCGGGCTCCTGGATACGCAGTATTTT
D: .; V: TRBV19; size: .; J: TRBJ1-1; CDR3: CASSYQALNTEAFF; DNA: TGTGCCAGTAGTTATCAAGCATTGAACACTGAAGCTTTCTTT
D: .; V: TRBV7-9; size: once; J: TRBJ1-2; CDR3: CASSLGSGDGYTF; DNA: TGTGCCAGCAGCTTAGGCAGTGGGGATGGCTACACCTTC
D: .; V: TRBV6-2/TRBV6-3; size: .; J: TRBJ1-4; CDR3: CASSSPGQPALNEKLFF; DNA: TGTGCCAGCAGTTCCCCTGGACAACCCGCACTGAATGAAAAACTGTTTTTT
D: TRBD1; V: TRBV4-1; size: .; J: TRBJ1-4; CDR3: CASSQGTGAGKLFF; DNA: TGCGCCAGCAGCCAAGGGACAGGGGCAGGAAAACTGTTTTTT
D: TRBD1; V: TRBV4-2; size: .; J: TRBJ1-1; CDR3: CASSHTGGPLEAFF; DNA: TGTGCCAGCAGCCACACAGGGGGACCCCTTGAAGCTTTCTTT
D: .; V: TRBV18; size: .; J: TRBJ1-2; CDR3: CASSPGATNYGYTF; DNA: TGTGCCAGCTCACCAGGGGCCACTAACTATGGCTACACCTTC
D: TRBD1; V: TRBV18; size: .; J: TRBJ2-2; CDR3: CASSPRPATGENTGELFF; DNA: TGTGCCAGCTCACCACGACCGGCTACAGGGGAGAACACCGGGGAGCTGTTTTTT
D: .; V: TRBV5-1; size: few; J: TRBJ1-6; CDR3: CASSLAGRAGSPLHF; DNA: TGCGCCAGCAGCTTGGCGGGCAGGGCGGGTTCACCCCTCCACTTT
D: .; V: TRBV19; size: few; J: TRBJ2-7; CDR3: CASSPGTKEQYF; DNA: TGTGCCAGTAGTCCCGGGACCAAGGAGCAGTACTTC
D: TRBD1; V: TRBV5-1; size: .; J: TRBJ2-7; CDR3: CASGDSPYEQYF; DNA: TGCGCCAGTGGGGACAGCCCCTACGAGCAGTACTTC
D: .; V: TRBV2; size: once; J: TRBJ2-2; CDR3: CARQTDTGELFF; DNA: TGTGCCAGACAGACAGACACCGGGGAGCTGTTTTTT
D: .; V: TRBV30; size: few; J: TRBJ2-1; CDR3: CAWSDVGGEQFF; DNA: TGTGCCTGGAGTGATGTGGGAGGTGAGCAGTTCTTC
D: .; V: TRBV25-1; size: .; J: TRBJ2-1; CDR3: CASSLRSGGTYNEQFF; DNA: TGTGCCAGCAGTTTGAGGTCGGGGGGCACCTACAATGAGCAGTTCTTC
D: TRBD2; V: TRBV5-4; size: .; J: TRBJ2-3; CDR3: CASRPTSGDYTDTQYF; DNA: TGTGCCAGCAGACCTACTAGCGGGGACTACACAGATACGCAGTATTTT
D: TRBD1; V: TRBV28; size: .; J: TRBJ2-5; CDR3: CASSPTGRETQYF; DNA: TGTGCCAGCAGTCCGACAGGGCGAGAGACCCAGTACTTC
D: .; V: TRBV18; size: .; J: TRBJ2-5; CDR3: CASSPQEETQYF; DNA: TGTGCCAGCTCACCACAAGAAGAGACCCAGTACTTC
D: TRBD1; V: TRBV6-5; size: few; J: TRBJ1-5; CDR3: CASRDLSGGGQPQHF; DNA: TGTGCCAGCAGGGACCTTTCAGGGGGCGGCCAGCCCCAGCATTTT
D: .; V: TRBV18; size: .; J: TRBJ2-7; CDR3: CASSPANANYEQYF; DNA: TGTGCCAGCTCACCTGCCAATGCAAACTACGAGCAGTACTTC
D: .; V: TRBV7-9; size: .; J: TRBJ2-3; CDR3: CASSSQGADTQYF; DNA: TGTGCCAGCAGCTCTCAGGGCGCAGATACGCAGTATTTT
D: TRBD2; V: TRBV5-1; size: few; J: TRBJ2-4; CDR3: CASSLLAGASKNIQYF; DNA: TGCGCCAGCAGCCTCCTAGCGGGGGCCTCCAAAAACATTCAGTACTTC
D: .; V: TRBV7-6; size: once; J: TRBJ1-1; CDR3: CASSGELNTEAFF; DNA: TGTGCCAGCAGCGGCGAGTTGAACACTGAAGCTTTCTTT
D: .; V: TRBV12-3/TRBV12-4; size: .; J: TRBJ2-1; CDR3: CASSPTGGPRFF; DNA: TGTGCCAGCAGCCCAACGGGGGGCCCGCGGTTCTTC
D: TRBD1; V: TRBV27; size: many; J: TRBJ2-7; CDR3: CASSFTGGEQYF; DNA: TGTGCCAGCAGTTTCACAGGGGGCGAGCAGTACTTC
D: .; V: TRBV4-1; size: .; J: TRBJ2-7; CDR3: CASSQSRVLAYEQYF; DNA: TGCGCCAGCAGCCAATCGAGGGTCCTTGCCTACGAGCAGTACTTC
D: .; V: TRBV11-2; size: .; J: TRBJ2-5; CDR3: CASRKSGEETQYF; DNA: TGTGCCAGCAGAAAATCAGGGGAGGAGACCCAGTACTTC